The rows below give T cell receptor beta chains drawn from one sample of a study of beta chain features in type 1 diabetes. Produced via immunoSEQ multiplex PCR; TCRdb's table is partial and in-frame only. The data show fewer than 200,000 clones, less than 15% seen once. Input material: central memory CD4+ T cells from blood. These receptors were collected from a woman between 18 and 30 years old in good health. CDR3s include the opening cysteine and the closing phenylalanine or tryptophan. D genes are given only for firm matches. The size field is filled for only some rows; it gives once, few, many or a size class.

TRBJ2-1	TRBV28	TRBD2	few	CASSLSAAGYYNEQFF	TGTGCCAGCAGTTTATCGGCAGCGGGATACTACAATGAGCAGTTCTTC
TRBJ2-4	TRBV7-2	TRBD1	-	CASSPDRGLAKNIQYF	TGTGCCAGCAGCCCCGACAGGGGACTAGCCAAAAACATTCAGTACTTC
TRBJ1-5	TRBV7-9	TRBD1	few	CASSLRGQGGNQPQHF	TGTGCCAGCAGCTTAAGGGGACAGGGGGGTAATCAGCCCCAGCATTTT
TRBJ1-5	TRBV30	-	-	CAWSGGSYQPQHF	TGTGCCTGGAGTGGAGGGAGTTATCAGCCCCAGCATTTT
TRBJ1-2	TRBV29-1	-	few	CSGLTENYGYTF	TGCAGCGGTCTCACAGAAAACTATGGCTACACCTTC
TRBJ1-1	TRBV23-1	-	-	CASSPPLHTEAFF	TGCGCCAGCAGTCCCCCCCTTCACACTGAAGCTTTCTTT
TRBJ2-7	TRBV19	TRBD1	few	CASSTGQSYEQYF	TGTGCCAGTAGTACGGGACAGAGCTACGAGCAGTACTTC
TRBJ2-7	TRBV7-9	TRBD2	-	CASSLGLASGPTYEQYF	TGTGCCAGCAGCTTAGGCTTAGCTAGCGGGCCCACCTACGAGCAGTACTTC
TRBJ1-4	TRBV29-1	TRBD1	few	CSVRQGAGEKLFF	TGCAGCGTAAGACAGGGGGCGGGTGAAAAACTGTTTTTT
TRBJ2-1	TRBV5-1	TRBD2	few	CASSLATGGPYNEQFF	TGCGCCAGCAGCTTGGCTACGGGAGGGCCCTACAATGAGCAGTTCTTC
TRBJ2-3	TRBV7-8	-	-	CASSSEQRTDTQYF	TGTGCCAGCAGCTCGGAGCAGCGGACAGATACGCAGTATTTT
TRBJ2-3	TRBV7-2	-	few	CASTTYLGTDTQYF	TGTGCCAGCACCACCTACCTAGGCACAGATACGCAGTATTTT
TRBJ1-2	TRBV29-1	-	many	CSVETPGQQGGYTF	TGCAGCGTTGAGACTCCGGGACAACAGGGCGGCTACACCTTC
TRBJ2-1	TRBV5-1	TRBD2	-	CASSFLGLAGSSSYNEQFF	TGCGCCAGCAGCTTTTTGGGACTAGCGGGTTCCAGCTCCTACAATGAGCAGTTCTTC
TRBJ2-1	TRBV30	TRBD2	-	CAWRTSGSYEQFF	TGTGCCTGGAGGACTAGCGGGAGCTATGAGCAGTTCTTC
TRBJ2-1	TRBV15	-	-	CATSSRVGSYNEQFF	TGTGCCACCAGCTCTCGGGTCGGATCCTACAATGAGCAGTTCTTC
TRBJ1-5	TRBV5-1	-	-	CASSRELGNQPQHF	TGCGCCAGCAGTCGAGAGTTGGGCAATCAGCCCCAGCATTTT
TRBJ2-7	TRBV29-1	TRBD2	-	CSVVIAGAYEQYF	TGCAGCGTTGTCATAGCGGGAGCCTACGAGCAGTACTTC
TRBJ2-3	TRBV11-2	-	once	CASSRGGPDTQYF	TGTGCCAGCAGCCGAGGCGGGCCAGATACGCAGTATTTT
TRBJ2-5	TRBV4-1	-	-	CASSQDSSGSLTQYF	TGCGCCAGCAGCCAAGATTCCAGCGGCTCCTTAACCCAGTACTTC
TRBJ2-7	TRBV30	-	-	CAWRGIRGPYEQYF	TGTGCCTGGAGGGGGATAAGGGGTCCGTACGAGCAGTACTTC
TRBJ1-4	TRBV7-6	TRBD1	-	CASSSRGQRGEKLFF	TGTGCCAGCAGCTCAAGGGGGCAGAGGGGGGAAAAACTGTTTTTT
TRBJ1-2	TRBV2	TRBD1	few	CASSDRTGNSYTF	TGTGCCAGCAGTGATCGGACAGGGAATAGCTACACCTTC
TRBJ2-7	TRBV28	-	-	CASRSRVTFGRSYEQYF	TGTGCCAGCAGATCGCGGGTTACTTTCGGTCGTTCCTACGAGCAGTACTTC
TRBJ1-2	TRBV6-4	TRBD1	few	CASSRTGAYGYTF	TGTGCCAGCAGTCGAACAGGGGCCTATGGCTACACCTTC
TRBJ2-5	TRBV5-1	-	-	CASSQTTLPSQETQYF	TGCGCCAGCAGCCAAACAACGCTCCCCAGCCAAGAGACCCAGTACTTC
TRBJ2-7	TRBV4-3	-	few	CASSQDRNYEQYF	TGCGCCAGCAGCCAAGATAGAAACTACGAGCAGTACTTC